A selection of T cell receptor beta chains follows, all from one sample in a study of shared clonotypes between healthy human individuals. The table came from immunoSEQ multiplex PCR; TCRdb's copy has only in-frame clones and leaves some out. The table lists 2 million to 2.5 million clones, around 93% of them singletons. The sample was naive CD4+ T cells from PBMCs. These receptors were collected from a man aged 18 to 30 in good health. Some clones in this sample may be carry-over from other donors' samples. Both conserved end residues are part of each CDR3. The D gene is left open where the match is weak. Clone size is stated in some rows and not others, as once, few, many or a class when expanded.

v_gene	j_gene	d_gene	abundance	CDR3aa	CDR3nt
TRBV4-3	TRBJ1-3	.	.	CASSQEVHAGNTIYF	TGCGCCAGCAGCCAAGAGGTTCACGCCGGAAACACCATATATTTT
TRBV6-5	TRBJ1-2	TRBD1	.	CASSYNRGDGYTF	TGTGCCAGCAGTTACAACAGGGGGGATGGCTACACCTTC
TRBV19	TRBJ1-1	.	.	CASRNLGEAFF	TGTGCCAGTAGGAACCTAGGAGAAGCTTTCTTT
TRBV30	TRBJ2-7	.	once	CAWSVANSYEQYF	TGTGCCTGGAGTGTCGCAAATTCCTACGAGCAGTACTTC
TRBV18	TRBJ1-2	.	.	CASSLGVEYGYTF	TGTGCCAGCTCCCTCGGGGTCGAATATGGCTACACCTTC
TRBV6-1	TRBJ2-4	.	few	CASSAPASKNIQYF	TGTGCCAGCAGTGCGCCGGCCTCCAAAAACATTCAGTACTTC
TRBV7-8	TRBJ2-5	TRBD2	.	CASSYQGLAGAETQYF	TGTGCCAGCAGCTATCAAGGACTAGCGGGAGCAGAGACCCAGTACTTC
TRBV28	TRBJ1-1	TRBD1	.	CASSAPARTGARAFF	TGTGCCAGCAGCGCCCCAGCACGGACAGGGGCGAGAGCTTTCTTT
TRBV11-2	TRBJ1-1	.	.	CASSSGALLAFF	TGTGCCAGCAGCTCGGGTGCTTTATTAGCTTTCTTT
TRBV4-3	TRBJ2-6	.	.	CASSPPPFLSGANVLTF	TGCGCCAGCAGCCCGCCCCCTTTCCTCTCTGGGGCCAACGTCCTGACTTTC
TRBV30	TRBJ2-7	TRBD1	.	CAWSVGQGTDEQYF	TGTGCCTGGAGTGTGGGACAGGGAACGGACGAGCAGTACTTC
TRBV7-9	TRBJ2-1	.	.	CATRGVGAYNEQFF	TGTGCCACTCGAGGGGTGGGGGCCTACAATGAGCAGTTCTTC
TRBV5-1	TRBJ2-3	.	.	CASSKETGQAQYF	TGCGCCAGCAGCAAGGAGACAGGTCAGGCGCAGTATTTT
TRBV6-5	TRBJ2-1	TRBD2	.	CASSSGLAGKVEQFF	TGTGCCAGCAGTTCGGGACTAGCGGGAAAGGTGGAGCAGTTCTTC
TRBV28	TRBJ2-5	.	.	CASRPARPGTQYF	TGTGCCAGCAGACCTGCCCGACCCGGGACCCAGTACTTC
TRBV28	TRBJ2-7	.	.	CASSLSPGGSYEQYF	TGTGCCAGCAGTTTATCCCCCGGGGGCTCCTACGAGCAGTACTTC